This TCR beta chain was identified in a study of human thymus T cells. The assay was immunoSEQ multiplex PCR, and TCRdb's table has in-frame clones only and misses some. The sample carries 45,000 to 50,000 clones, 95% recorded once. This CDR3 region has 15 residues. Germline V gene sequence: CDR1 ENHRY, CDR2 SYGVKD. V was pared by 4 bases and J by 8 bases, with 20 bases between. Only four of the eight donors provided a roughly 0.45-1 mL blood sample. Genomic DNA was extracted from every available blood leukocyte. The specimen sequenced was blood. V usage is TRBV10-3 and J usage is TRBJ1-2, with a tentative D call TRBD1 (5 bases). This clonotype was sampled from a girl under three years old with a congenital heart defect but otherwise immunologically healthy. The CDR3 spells CAISVFGAKKEGYTF. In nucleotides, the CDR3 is TGTGCCATCAGTGTTTTCGGGGCAAAAAAAGAAGGCTACACCTTC.